The rows below give T cell receptor beta chains drawn from one sample of a study of blood T cells in healthy people across ages. From the 5' RACE reads, TCRdb called clonotypes with MiXCR, one entry per CDR3 protein. The top ten clones hold around 3% of a sample with approximately 780,000 distinct CDR3 sequences, about a quarter of them seen once. The sample also formed part of further work on T cells of mothers and their children.

The sequenced material came from blood. These receptors were obtained from a boy aged 10-17 years in good health. The CDR3 runs from the conserved cysteine through the conserved F or W. A D gene is named only where the DNA matches it firmly. Only part of the rows carry a size: once, few, many, or a class if the clone is expanded.

D	J	V	size	DNA	CDR3
-	TRBJ2-1	TRBV29-1	once	TGCAGCGTTGAAGATCAAGTCGGAGATGAGCAGTTCTTC	CSVEDQVGDEQFF
-	TRBJ2-6	TRBV7-6	few	TGTGCCAGCAGCCGTGGCGGCCGCTCTGGGGCCAACGTCCTGACTTTC	CASSRGGRSGANVLTF
-	TRBJ1-2	TRBV6-5	-	TGTGCCAGCAGTTACAATGGAGACAGTCCATCTGGCTACACCTTC	CASSYNGDSPSGYTF
-	TRBJ2-7	TRBV29-1	many	TGCAGCGTTTCCGGGACGGGAACCTACGAGCAGTACTTC	CSVSGTGTYEQYF
TRBD1	TRBJ1-1	TRBV18	-	TGTGCCAGCTCACTTATGAAGGGAGACAGGGGGGGCACTGAAGCTTTCTTT	CASSLMKGDRGGTEAFF
-	TRBJ2-3	TRBV12-3/TRBV12-4	few	TGTGCCAGCACCCGGGGGGCCGGCACAGATACGCAGTATTTT	CASTRGAGTDTQYF
-	TRBJ1-5	TRBV30	-	TGTGCCTGGGCAGGGGTTCCCAATCAGCCCCAGCATTTT	CAWAGVPNQPQHF
TRBD2	TRBJ2-2	TRBV7-2	few	TGTGCTGCTAGCGGTGACACCGGGGAGCTGTTTTTT	CAASGDTGELFF
-	TRBJ1-5	TRBV2	-	TGTGCCAGCAGTGAAAGAGTAGGCAATCAGCCCCAGCATTTT	CASSERVGNQPQHF
-	TRBJ2-4	TRBV28	-	TGTGCCAGCAGTGACAGGAGAGGAAGTAAAAACATTCAGTACTTC	CASSDRRGSKNIQYF
-	TRBJ1-5	TRBV5-5	few	TGTGCCAGCAGCTTGTATGAAGGGAGTCAGCCCCAGCATTTT	CASSLYEGSQPQHF
-	TRBJ2-5	TRBV6-6	-	TGTGCCAGCAGCCTAAATAACGGGGGGCCCGAGGCCCAGTACTTC	CASSLNNGGPEAQYF
TRBD2	TRBJ2-1	TRBV20-1	-	TGCAGTGCTAGTGTCCGGGGGGGCCAGAATGAGCAGTTCTTC	CSASVRGGQNEQFF
-	TRBJ2-7	TRBV2	few	TGTGCCAGCAATCAGGGATCCGAGCAGTACTTC	CASNQGSEQYF
TRBD1	TRBJ2-7	TRBV27	few	TGTGCCAGCAGTTTATCGGGGACAGGGGGCGCAGTCCACGAGCAGTACTTC	CASSLSGTGGAVHEQYF
-	TRBJ2-3	TRBV7-2	-	TGTGCCAGCAGCTTATCTTTCGGAGGGAGCACAGATACGCAGTATTTT	CASSLSFGGSTDTQYF
-	TRBJ2-5	TRBV28	-	TGTGCCAGCAGTTATGGGACAGAGACCCAGTACTTC	CASSYGTETQYF
TRBD2	TRBJ2-5	TRBV10-3	few	TGTGCCATCAGAAGCGGGGGGCCGAAAGACCAAGAGACCCAGTACTTC	CAIRSGGPKDQETQYF
TRBD1	TRBJ1-6	TRBV28	-	TGTGCCAGCAGCCCCCTGGACAGGGATAATTCACCCCTCCACTTT	CASSPLDRDNSPLHF
-	TRBJ2-1	TRBV20-1	-	TGCAGTGCCCCGGCGGGCGAGCAGTTCTTC	CSAPAGEQFF
-	TRBJ2-3	TRBV28	-	TGTGCCAGCAGTCCCCGGGGCAGCGGCACAGATACGCAGTATTTT	CASSPRGSGTDTQYF
TRBD1	TRBJ2-4	TRBV11-1	few	TGTGCCAGCAGCACCTACAGGGGGCGGGAAAACATTCAGTACTTC	CASSTYRGRENIQYF
-	TRBJ2-3	TRBV12-3/TRBV12-4	few	TGTGCCAGCAGTTTAGGGGCAGATCCCCTCACAGATACGCAGTATTTT	CASSLGADPLTDTQYF
-	TRBJ2-7	TRBV29-1	-	TGCAGCGGACGGGACGGCGAGCAGTACTTC	CSGRDGEQYF
-	TRBJ1-2	TRBV5-1	-	TGCGCCAGCAGCCCCTGGGCAGGGCTGAACTATGGCTACACCTTC	CASSPWAGLNYGYTF
TRBD2	TRBJ2-1	TRBV29-1	few	TGCAGCGTTGAGGTGGGCGGGGGGGCCGCCTACAATGAGCAGTTCTTC	CSVEVGGGAAYNEQFF